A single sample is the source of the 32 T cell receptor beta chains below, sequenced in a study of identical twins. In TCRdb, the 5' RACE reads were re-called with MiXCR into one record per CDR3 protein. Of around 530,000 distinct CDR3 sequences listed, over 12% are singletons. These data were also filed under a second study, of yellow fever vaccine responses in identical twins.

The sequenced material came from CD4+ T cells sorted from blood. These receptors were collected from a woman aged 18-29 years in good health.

The CDR3 DNA follows: TGCGCCAGCAGCCAAGCCGTCTCGTACCAAGAGACCCAGTACTTC. Protein product: CASSQAVSYQETQYF. The chain combines TRBV4-1 with TRBJ2-5; D is unresolved. The CDR3 contains 15 residues. Trimming shortened V by 1 base and J by 0 bases, and 9 bases separated the two germline ends. The germline V gene has CDR1 MGHRA and CDR2 YSYEKL.

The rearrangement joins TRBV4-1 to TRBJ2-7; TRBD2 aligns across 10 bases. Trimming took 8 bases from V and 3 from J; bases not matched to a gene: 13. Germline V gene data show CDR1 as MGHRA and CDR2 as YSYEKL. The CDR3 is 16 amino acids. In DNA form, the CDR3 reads TGCGCCAGCGCACTAAAAATGGGACTAGCGCTCTACGAGCAGTACTTC. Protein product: CASALKMGLALYEQYF.

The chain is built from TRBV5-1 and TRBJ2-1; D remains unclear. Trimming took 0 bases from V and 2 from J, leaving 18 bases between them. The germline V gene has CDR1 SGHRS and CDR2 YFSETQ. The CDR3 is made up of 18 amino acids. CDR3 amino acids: CASSLVSGLSLTYNEQFF. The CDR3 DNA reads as TGCGCCAGCAGCTTGGTGTCAGGTCTTAGCCTTACCTACAATGAGCAGTTCTTC.

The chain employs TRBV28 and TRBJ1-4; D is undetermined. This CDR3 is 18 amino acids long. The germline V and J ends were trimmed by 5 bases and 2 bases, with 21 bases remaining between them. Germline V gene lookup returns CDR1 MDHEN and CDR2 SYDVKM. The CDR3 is CASSPNRTGVGTNEKLFF. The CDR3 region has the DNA TGTGCCAGCAGTCCAAATCGGACGGGAGTCGGGACTAATGAAAAACTGTTTTTT.

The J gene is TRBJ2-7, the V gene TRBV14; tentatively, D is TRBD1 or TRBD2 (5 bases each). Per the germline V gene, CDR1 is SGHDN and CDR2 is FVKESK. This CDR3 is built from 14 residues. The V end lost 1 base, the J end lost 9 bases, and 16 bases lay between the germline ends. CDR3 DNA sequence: TGTGCCAGCAGCCAAGGGGGGACGCGGCGGGCGCAGTACTTC. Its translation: CASSQGGTRRAQYF.

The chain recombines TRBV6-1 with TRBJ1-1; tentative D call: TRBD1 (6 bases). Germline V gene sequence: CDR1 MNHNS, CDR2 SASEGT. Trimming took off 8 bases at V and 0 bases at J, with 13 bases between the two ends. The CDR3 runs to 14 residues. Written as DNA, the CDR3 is TGTGCCAGCGGCGGCGGACAGATGAACACTGAAGCTTTCTTT. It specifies CASGGGQMNTEAFF.

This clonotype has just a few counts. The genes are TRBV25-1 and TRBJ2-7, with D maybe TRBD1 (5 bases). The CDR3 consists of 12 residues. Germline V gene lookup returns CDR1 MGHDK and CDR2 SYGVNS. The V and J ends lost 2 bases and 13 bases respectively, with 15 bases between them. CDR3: CASSENDRQFYF. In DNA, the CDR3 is TGTGCCAGCAGTGAAAATGACAGACAGTTCTACTTC.

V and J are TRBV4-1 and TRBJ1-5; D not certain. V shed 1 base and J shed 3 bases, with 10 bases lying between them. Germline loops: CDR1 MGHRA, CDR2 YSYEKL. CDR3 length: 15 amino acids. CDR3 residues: CASSQGAVDNQPQHF. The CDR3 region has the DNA TGCGCCAGCAGCCAAGGCGCAGTTGACAATCAGCCCCAGCATTTT.

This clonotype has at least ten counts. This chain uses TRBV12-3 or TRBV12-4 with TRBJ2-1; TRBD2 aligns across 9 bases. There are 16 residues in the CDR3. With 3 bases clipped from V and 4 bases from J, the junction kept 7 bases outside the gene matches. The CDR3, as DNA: TGTGCCAGCAGTTTGCGGTATCTAGCGGGGTACAATGAGCAGTTCTTC. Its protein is CASSLRYLAGYNEQFF.

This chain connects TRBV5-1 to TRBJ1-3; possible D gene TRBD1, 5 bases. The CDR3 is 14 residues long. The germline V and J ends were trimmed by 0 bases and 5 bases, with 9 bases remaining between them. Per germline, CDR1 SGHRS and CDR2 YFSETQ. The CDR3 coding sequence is TGCGCCAGCAGCTTGGGACAGCCAAGAAACACCATATATTTT. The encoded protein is CASSLGQPRNTIYF.

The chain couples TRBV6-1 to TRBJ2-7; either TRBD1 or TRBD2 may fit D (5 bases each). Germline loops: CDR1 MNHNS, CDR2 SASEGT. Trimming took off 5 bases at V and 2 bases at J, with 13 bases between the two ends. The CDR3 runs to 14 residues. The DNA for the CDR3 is TGTGCCAGCAGTCCGGGGCCAGTTCCCTACGAGCAGTACGTC. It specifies CASSPGPVPYEQYV.

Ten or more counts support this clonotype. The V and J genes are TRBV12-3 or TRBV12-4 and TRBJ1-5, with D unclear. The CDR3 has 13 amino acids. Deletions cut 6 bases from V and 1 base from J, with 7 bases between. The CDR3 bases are TGTGCCAGCAGCCTTCACAGCAATCAGCCCCAGCATTTT. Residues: CASSLHSNQPQHF.

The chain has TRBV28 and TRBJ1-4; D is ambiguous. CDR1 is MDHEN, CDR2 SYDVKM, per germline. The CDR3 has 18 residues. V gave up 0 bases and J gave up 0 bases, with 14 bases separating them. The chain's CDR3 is CASSLWDAVNTTNEKLFF. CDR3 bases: TGTGCCAGCAGTTTATGGGATGCGGTAAATACAACTAATGAAAAACTGTTTTTT.

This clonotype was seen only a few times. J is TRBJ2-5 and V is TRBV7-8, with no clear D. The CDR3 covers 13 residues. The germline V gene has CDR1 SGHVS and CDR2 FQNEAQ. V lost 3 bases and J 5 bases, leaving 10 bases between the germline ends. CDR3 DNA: TGTGCCAGCAGCTTTTCCCTGATTGAGACCCAGTACTTC. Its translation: CASSFSLIETQYF. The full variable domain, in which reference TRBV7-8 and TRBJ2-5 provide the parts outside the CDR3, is GAGVSQSPRYKVAKRGQDVALRCDPISGHVSLFWYQQALGQGPEFLTYFQNEAQLDKSGLPSDRFFAERPEGSVSTLKIQRTQQEDSAVYLCASSFSLIETQYFGPGTRLLVL.

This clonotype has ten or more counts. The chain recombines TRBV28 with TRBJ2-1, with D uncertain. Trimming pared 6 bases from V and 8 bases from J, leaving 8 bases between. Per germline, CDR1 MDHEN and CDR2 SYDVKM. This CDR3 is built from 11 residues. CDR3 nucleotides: TGTGCCAGCAGCGTTATGGATGAGCAGTTCTTC. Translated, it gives CASSVMDEQFF.

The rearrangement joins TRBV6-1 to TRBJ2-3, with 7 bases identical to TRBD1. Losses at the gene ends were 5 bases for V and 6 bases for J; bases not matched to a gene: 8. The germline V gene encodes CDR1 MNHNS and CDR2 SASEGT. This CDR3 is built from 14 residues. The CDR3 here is CASSTQGVGDTQYF. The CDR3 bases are TGTGCCAGCAGTACCCAGGGGGTCGGGGATACGCAGTATTTT.

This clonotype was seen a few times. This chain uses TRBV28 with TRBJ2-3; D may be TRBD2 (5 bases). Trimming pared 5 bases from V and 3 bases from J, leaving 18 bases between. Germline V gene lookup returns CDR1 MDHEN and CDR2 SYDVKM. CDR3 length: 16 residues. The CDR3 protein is CASSALSGSRTDTQYF. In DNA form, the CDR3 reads TGTGCCAGCAGTGCCCTTTCTGGGAGCCGGACAGATACGCAGTATTTT.

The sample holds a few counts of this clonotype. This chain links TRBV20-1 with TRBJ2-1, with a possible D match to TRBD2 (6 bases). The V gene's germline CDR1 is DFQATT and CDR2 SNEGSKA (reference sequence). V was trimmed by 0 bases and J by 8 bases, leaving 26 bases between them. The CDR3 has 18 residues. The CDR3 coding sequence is TGCAGTGCTAGAGATTCCCTCCACTGGGTCGGGAGTAGTGATGAGCAGTTCTTC. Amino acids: CSARDSLHWVGSSDEQFF.

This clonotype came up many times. CDR3 nucleotides: TGTGCCAGCAGCCAGACAGGGGATAGCTATGGCTACACCTTC. Its protein product is CASSQTGDSYGYTF. V and J are TRBV7-9 and TRBJ1-2; TRBD1 matches at 8 bases. The CDR3 spans 14 residues. V shed 5 bases, J shed 4 bases, and the junction held 6 bases outside the gene matches. From germline, CDR1 is SEHNR and CDR2 FQNEAQ (reference sequence).

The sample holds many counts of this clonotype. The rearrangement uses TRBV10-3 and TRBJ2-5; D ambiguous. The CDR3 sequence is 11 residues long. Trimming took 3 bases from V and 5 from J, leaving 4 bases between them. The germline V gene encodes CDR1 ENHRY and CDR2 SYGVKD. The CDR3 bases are TGTGCCATCAGTGAAAGGGAGACCCAGTACTTC. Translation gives CAISERETQYF.

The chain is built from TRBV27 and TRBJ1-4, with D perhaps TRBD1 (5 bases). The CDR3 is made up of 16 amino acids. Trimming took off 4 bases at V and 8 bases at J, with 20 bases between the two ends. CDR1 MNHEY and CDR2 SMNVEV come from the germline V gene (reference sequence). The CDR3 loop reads CASSSHRGVRREKLFF. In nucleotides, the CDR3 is TGTGCCAGCAGTTCCCACAGAGGGGTACGGCGGGAAAAACTGTTTTTT.

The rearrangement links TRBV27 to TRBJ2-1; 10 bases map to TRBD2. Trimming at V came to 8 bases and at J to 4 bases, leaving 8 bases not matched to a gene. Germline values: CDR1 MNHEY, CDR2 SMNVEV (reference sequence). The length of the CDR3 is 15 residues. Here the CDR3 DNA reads TGTGCCAGCTCGTTTAGCGGGAGGAGGTACAATGAGCAGTTCTTC. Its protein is CASSFSGRRYNEQFF.

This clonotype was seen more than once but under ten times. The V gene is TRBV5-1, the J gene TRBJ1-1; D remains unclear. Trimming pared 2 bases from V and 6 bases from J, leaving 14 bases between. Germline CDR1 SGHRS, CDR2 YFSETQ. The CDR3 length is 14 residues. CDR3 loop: CASSFNTLDPEAFF. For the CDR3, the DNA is TGCGCCAGCAGCTTTAACACGTTAGATCCTGAAGCTTTCTTT. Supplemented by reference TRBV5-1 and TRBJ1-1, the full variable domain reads KAGVTQTPRYLIKTRGQQVTLSCSPISGHRSVSWYQQTPGQGLQFLFEYFSETQRNKGNFPGRFSGRQFSNSRSEMNVSTLELGDSALYLCASSFNTLDPEAFFGQGTRLTVV.

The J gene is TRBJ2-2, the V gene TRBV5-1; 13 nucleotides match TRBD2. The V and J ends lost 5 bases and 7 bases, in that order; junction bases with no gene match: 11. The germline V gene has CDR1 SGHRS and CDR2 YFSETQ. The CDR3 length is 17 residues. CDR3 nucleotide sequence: TGCGCCAGCAGTACCGGACTAGCGGGAGTGAGGGTCGGGGAGCTGTTTTTT. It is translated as CASSTGLAGVRVGELFF.

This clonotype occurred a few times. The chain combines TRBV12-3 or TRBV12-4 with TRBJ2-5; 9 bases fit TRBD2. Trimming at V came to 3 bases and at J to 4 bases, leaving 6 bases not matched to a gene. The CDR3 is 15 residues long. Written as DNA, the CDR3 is TGTGCCAGCAGTTTCGGTCTAGCGGGGTCAGAGACCCAGTACTTC. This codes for CASSFGLAGSETQYF.

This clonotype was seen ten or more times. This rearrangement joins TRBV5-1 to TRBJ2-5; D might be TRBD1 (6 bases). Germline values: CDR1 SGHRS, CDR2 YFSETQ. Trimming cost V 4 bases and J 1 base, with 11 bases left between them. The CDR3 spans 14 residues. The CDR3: CASSVTGSQETQYF. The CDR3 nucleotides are TGCGCCAGCAGCGTTACAGGGTCCCAAGAGACCCAGTACTTC.

The CDR3 region is CASSGRPSGGYTF. CDR3 in DNA: TGTGCCAGCAGCGGACGCCCGTCGGGTGGCTACACCTTC. The J gene is TRBJ1-2, the V gene TRBV3-1; the D is unclear. Between the trimmed V and J ends, which lost 5 bases and 7 bases, there was a span of 14 bases. The CDR3 totals 13 residues. Germline CDR1 is LGHDT and CDR2 is YNNKEL (reference sequence).

In DNA, the CDR3 is TGTGCCAGCAGTTTCAGATCAGGGTTAAAGTACTTC. Amino acids: CASSFRSGLKYF. The chain is built from TRBV28 and TRBJ2-7, with D maybe TRBD1 (5 bases). Germline lookup yields CDR1 MDHEN and CDR2 SYDVKM. The length of the CDR3 is 12 residues. V lost 3 bases and J 11 bases, leaving 14 bases between the germline ends.

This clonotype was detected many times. The CDR3 reads CASSEFRYNEQFF. The CDR3 DNA is TGCGCCAGCAGTGAGTTCAGATACAATGAGCAGTTCTTC. The genes are TRBV10-2 and TRBJ2-1; D ambiguous. CDR3 length: 13 amino acids. Germline V gene lookup returns CDR1 WSHSY and CDR2 SAAADI. Trimming took off 1 base at V and 4 bases at J, with 5 bases between the two ends.

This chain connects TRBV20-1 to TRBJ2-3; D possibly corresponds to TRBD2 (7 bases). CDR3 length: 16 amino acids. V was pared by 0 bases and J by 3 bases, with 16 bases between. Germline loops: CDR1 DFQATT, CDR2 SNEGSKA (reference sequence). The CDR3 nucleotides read TGCAGTGCTAGAGATTTGGTGGGGGGGCCAACAGATACGCAGTATTTT. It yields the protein CSARDLVGGPTDTQYF.

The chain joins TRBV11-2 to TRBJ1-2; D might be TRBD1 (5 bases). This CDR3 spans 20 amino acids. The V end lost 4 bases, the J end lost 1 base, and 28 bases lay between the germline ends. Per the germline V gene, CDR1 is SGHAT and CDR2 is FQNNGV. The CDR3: CASSSSLGYSAGRNNYGYTF. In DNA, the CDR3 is TGTGCCAGCAGCTCATCCCTGGGGTACTCCGCGGGACGGAATAACTATGGCTACACCTTC.

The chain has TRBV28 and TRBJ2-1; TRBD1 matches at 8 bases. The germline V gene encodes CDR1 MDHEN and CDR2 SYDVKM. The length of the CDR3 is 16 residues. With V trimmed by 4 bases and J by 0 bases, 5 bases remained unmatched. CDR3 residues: CASSSDRADSYNEQFF. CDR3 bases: TGTGCCAGCAGTTCGGACAGGGCGGACTCCTACAATGAGCAGTTCTTC.